These 27 T cell receptor beta chains originate from one sample sequenced in a study of shared clonotypes between healthy human individuals. Clones were sequenced by immunoSEQ multiplex PCR, and TCRdb holds only the in-frame ones, with some missing. The profile shows 650,000 to 800,000 clones, 72% of them singletons. The sequencing input was memory CD4+ T cells sorted from blood. Subset here: CD45RA-negative fraction. The receptors were sampled from a woman between 25 and 40 years old in good health.

This chain joins TRBV19 and TRBJ1-3; TRBD1 might be the D (5 bases). Trimming stripped 1 base from V and 0 bases from J, with 7 bases between. The CDR3 is 15 amino acids. Germline V CDR1 and CDR2: LNHDA, SQIVND (reference sequence). The CDR3 loop is CASSIGDSSGNTIYF. The DNA of the CDR3 is TGTGCCAGTAGTATAGGCGACAGCTCTGGAAACACCATATATTTT.

This clone showed up just a few times. The chain links TRBV6-1 to TRBJ2-7, with 7 bases lining up with TRBD1. Germline lookup yields CDR1 MNHNS and CDR2 SASEGT. This CDR3 region has 16 residues. Trimming at V came to 4 bases and at J to 5 bases, leaving 14 bases not matched to a gene. The DNA of the CDR3 is TGTGCCAGCAGTGTACCCCCTAGCAGGGGGACGAACGAGCAGTACTTC. As protein: CASSVPPSRGTNEQYF.

CDR3 amino acids: CASSLHLAEGVPEQFF. The CDR3 coding sequence is TGCGCCAGCAGCTTGCACTTAGCGGAAGGGGTCCCTGAGCAGTTCTTC. The V and J genes are TRBV5-1 and TRBJ2-1; D is perhaps TRBD2 (6 bases). V shed 1 base and J shed 9 bases, with 20 bases lying between them. This CDR3 is built from 16 residues. From germline, CDR1 is SGHRS and CDR2 YFSETQ. Full variable domain (missing parts from reference TRBV5-1 and TRBJ2-1): KAGVTQTPRYLIKTRGQQVTLSCSPISGHRSVSWYQQTPGQGLQFLFEYFSETQRNKGNFPGRFSGRQFSNSRSEMNVSTLELGDSALYLCASSLHLAEGVPEQFFGPGTRLTVL.

The chain employs TRBV5-6 and TRBJ1-1; D might be TRBD1 (5 bases). Germline loops: CDR1 SGHDT, CDR2 YYEEEE. This CDR3 region has 16 residues. V lost 0 bases to trimming and J lost 0 bases, with 12 bases between them. CDR3 bases: TGTGCCAGCAGCTTGGCCGCAGGGTCGGTGAACACTGAAGCTTTCTTT. As protein: CASSLAAGSVNTEAFF.

This clone occurred once. A far larger clone is one nucleotide away, so this likely arose from a read error. In the same sample, other DNA sequences code for this CDR3. The CDR3 coding sequence is TGTGCCAGCAGCCCACAGCGGGATTCCTACAATGAGCAGTTCTTC. It specifies CASSPQRDSYNEQFF. V gene TRBV7-3 combines with J gene TRBJ2-1; 7 bases are shared with TRBD2. Trimming cost V 5 bases and J 1 base; bases outside gene matches: 5. Per the germline V gene, CDR1 is SGHTA and CDR2 is FQGTGA. The CDR3 extends over 15 amino acids.

The rearrangement links TRBV10-3 to TRBJ2-7; tentative D call: TRBD2 (6 bases). Deletions cut 8 bases from V and 2 bases from J, with 13 bases between. Germline V CDR1 and CDR2: ENHRY, SYGVKD. The CDR3 has 13 amino acids. The chain's CDR3 is CAIRWGVTYEQYF. DNA of the CDR3: TGTGCCATCCGGTGGGGGGTGACCTACGAGCAGTACTTC.

The V call is TRBV19, the J call TRBJ2-6; D might be TRBD1 (6 bases). Trimming cost V 3 bases and J 2 bases, with 8 bases left between them. Germline-derived CDR1 and CDR2 are LNHDA and SQIVND (reference sequence). The CDR3 has 15 amino acids. In DNA form, the CDR3 reads TGTGCCAGTAGTATCACAGGGACTGGGGCCAACGTCCTGACTTTC. Protein sequence: CASSITGTGANVLTF.

The rearrangement joins TRBV28 to TRBJ1-4; D is unclear. V was clipped by 5 bases and J by 4 bases, with 11 bases between them. This CDR3 contains 14 residues. Germline V gene sequence: CDR1 MDHEN, CDR2 SYDVKM. In DNA form, the CDR3 reads TGTGCCAGCAGTCCAGTGGCTGATAATGAAAAACTGTTTTTT. It translates to CASSPVADNEKLFF.

This clone is a singleton in its sample. V is TRBV28 and J is TRBJ2-7, with D possibly being TRBD1 (5 bases). This CDR3 is built from 13 residues. Trimming took off 6 bases at V and 7 bases at J, with 16 bases between the two ends. Germline V gene lookup returns CDR1 MDHEN and CDR2 SYDVKM. CDR3 loop: CASSPGLGREQYF. CDR3 nucleotides: TGTGCCAGCAGCCCCGGATTGGGGCGAGAGCAGTACTTC.

This clone appeared a few times. The J gene is TRBJ2-7, the V gene TRBV11-2; TRBD2 matches at 8 bases. The CDR3 extends over 18 amino acids. Germline CDR1 is SGHAT and CDR2 is FQNNGV. V lost 1 base to trimming and J lost 7 bases; unmatched junction nucleotides: 18. The chain's CDR3 is CASSLVTGGVAGQKEQYF. Written as DNA, the CDR3 is TGTGCCAGCAGCTTAGTGACCGGGGGAGTAGCGGGACAAAAAGAGCAGTACTTC.

In this sample, this clone turned up a few times. The V and J genes are TRBV27 and TRBJ1-1; no definite D call. V dropped 5 bases and J dropped 0 bases, with 16 bases sitting between them. This CDR3 has 16 amino acids. Germline V gene lookup returns CDR1 MNHEY and CDR2 SMNVEV (reference sequence). The CDR3 DNA sequence: TGTGCCAGCAGTACCTTTCTTAAGAGAGTGAACACTGAAGCTTTCTTT. It is translated as CASSTFLKRVNTEAFF.

This chain links TRBV5-1 with TRBJ2-7; D is ambiguous. CDR1 is SGHRS, CDR2 YFSETQ, per germline. This CDR3 is 15 amino acids long. V was trimmed by 0 bases and J by 2 bases, leaving 12 bases between them. As DNA, the CDR3 is TGCGCCAGCAGCTTGGATTTTGGCAGTACCTACGAGCAGTACTTC. This encodes CASSLDFGSTYEQYF.

This sequence joins TRBV19 and TRBJ1-2; 7 positions agree with TRBD1. Trimming cost V 6 bases and J 0 bases; bases outside gene matches: 7. In germline, CDR1 is LNHDA, CDR2 SQIVND (reference sequence). The CDR3 covers 15 residues. DNA for the CDR3: TGTGCCAGTAGCCCGGGACAGAGAGCTAACTATGGCTACACCTTC. Amino acids: CASSPGQRANYGYTF.

The count of this clone is one. The genes are TRBV29-1 and TRBJ1-2; TRBD1 agrees at 11 bases. The trim removed 6 bases at V and 5 bases at J, leaving 5 bases unmatched. The CDR3 length is 13 residues. The V gene's germline CDR1 is SQVTM and CDR2 ANQGSEA. CDR3 residues: CSVGTGGDYGYTF. CDR3 nucleotides: TGCAGCGTCGGGACAGGGGGGGATTATGGCTACACCTTC.

This clone has a handful of counts. This sample includes further DNA sequences coding for the same CDR3. The gene calls are TRBV11-2 and TRBJ2-3; D unclear. CDR3 size: 12 residues. CDR1 and CDR2 (germline): SGHAT, FQNNGV. The V gene lost 1 base and the J gene lost 4 bases, with 3 bases spanning the gap. CDR3 protein: CASSLVADTQYF. Written as DNA, the CDR3 is TGTGCCAGCAGCTTAGTTGCAGATACGCAGTATTTT.

V gene TRBV28 combines with J gene TRBJ1-4; TRBD1 is a possible D gene (5 bases). CDR1 is MDHEN, CDR2 SYDVKM, per germline. With 4 bases removed from V and 0 bases from J, the gap between germline ends came to 15 bases. The CDR3 loop spans 17 amino acids. This CDR3 reads CASSSQGRGATNEKLFF. The CDR3 bases are TGTGCCAGCAGTTCCCAGGGAAGAGGGGCAACTAATGAAAAACTGTTTTTT.

The V gene is TRBV4-1, the J gene TRBJ2-6; D ambiguous. Germline V gives CDR1 MGHRA, CDR2 YSYEKL. This CDR3 has 15 amino acids. V lost 1 base and J lost 2, with 6 bases in between. The CDR3 reads CASSQGAAGANVLTF. The CDR3 coding sequence is TGCGCCAGCAGCCAAGGGGCTGCTGGGGCCAACGTCCTGACTTTC.

Concerning this clone itself: Other DNA sequences within the sample encode an identical CDR3. The chain combines TRBV5-1 with TRBJ1-5, with D tentatively TRBD1 (5 bases). The CDR3 is made up of 14 amino acids. Germline-derived CDR1 and CDR2 are SGHRS and YFSETQ. V was pared by 4 bases and J by 0 bases, with 8 bases between. CDR3 nucleotide sequence: TGCGCCAGCAGCCCGGGGGATAGCAATCAGCCCCAGCATTTT. Translation: CASSPGDSNQPQHF.

V and J are TRBV5-4 and TRBJ1-4; the match to TRBD1 covers 8 bases. The V gene's germline CDR1 is SGHNT and CDR2 YYREEE (reference sequence). The trim removed 0 bases at V and 8 bases at J, leaving 6 bases unmatched. The CDR3 has 15 amino acids. CDR3 in DNA: TGTGCCAGCAGCTTGGGGGACAGGTTTGGGGAAAAACTGTTTTTT. Amino acid sequence: CASSLGDRFGEKLFF.

The V call is TRBV28, the J call TRBJ2-7; a possible D gene is TRBD2 (5 bases). Germline V gene data show CDR1 as MDHEN and CDR2 as SYDVKM. CDR3 length equals 17 residues. Trimming left V 6 bases short and J 4 bases short, with 25 bases between. CDR3 amino acids: CASSSPPLLGSVYEQYF. CDR3 nucleotides: TGTGCCAGCAGCTCCCCGCCCCTACTAGGTTCGGTGTACGAGCAGTACTTC. The complete variable domain, with remaining parts taken from reference TRBV28 and TRBJ2-7, reads DVKVTQSSRYLVKRTGEKVFLECVQDMDHENMFWYRQDPGLGLRLIYFSYDVKMKEKGDIPEGYSVSREKKERFSLILESASTNQTSMYLCASSSPPLLGSVYEQYFGPGTRLTVT.

This clone was seen many times. The chain links TRBV5-1 to TRBJ2-2; 9 bases align to TRBD2. From germline, CDR1 is SGHRS and CDR2 YFSETQ. This CDR3 region has 15 residues. The junction had 5 bases not matched to a gene; V was cut back by 3 bases and J by 5 bases. The CDR3 coding sequence is TGCGCCAGCAGCTCTAGCGGGATGGTTACCGGGGAGCTGTTTTTT. Residues: CASSSSGMVTGELFF.

This sequence joins TRBV19 and TRBJ1-2, with a tentative D call TRBD1 (5 bases). V was pared by 3 bases and J by 6 bases, with 14 bases between. The CDR3 is 14 residues long. Germline values: CDR1 LNHDA, CDR2 SQIVND (reference sequence). The CDR3 loop is CASSIQGGSHGYTF. The CDR3 DNA sequence: TGTGCCAGTAGTATCCAGGGTGGGTCCCATGGCTACACCTTC.

In regard to this clone: This sample includes further DNA sequences coding for the same CDR3. The chain links TRBV18 to TRBJ2-7; unclear D gene. CDR1 is KGHSH and CDR2 is LQKENI in the germline V gene. There are 13 residues in the CDR3. Trimming took off 0 bases at V and 0 bases at J, with 3 bases between the two ends. CDR3 coding DNA: TGTGCCAGCTCACCACCGAGCTCCTACGAGCAGTACTTC. Translation: CASSPPSSYEQYF.

The rearrangement uses TRBV19 and TRBJ1-5; D remains ambiguous. Deletions cut 5 bases from V and 3 bases from J, with 8 bases between. CDR1 is LNHDA and CDR2 is SQIVND in the germline V gene (reference sequence). The CDR3 is 13 residues long. For the CDR3, the DNA is TGTGCCAGTAGTCCCGGTATCAATCAGCCCCAGCATTTT. Protein product: CASSPGINQPQHF.

This clone has a count of ten or more. CDR3 DNA sequence: TGTGCCAGCAGCGTTAACTTGGAGACCCAGTACTTC. It encodes CASSVNLETQYF. The rearrangement joins TRBV9 to TRBJ2-5; D gene ambiguous. Germline lookup yields CDR1 SGDLS and CDR2 YYNGEE. V dropped 2 bases and J dropped 5 bases, with 7 bases sitting between them. This CDR3 is built from 12 residues.

The V call is TRBV6-6, the J call TRBJ1-2, with unresolved D. The CDR3 extends over 16 amino acids. The V gene's germline CDR1 is MNHNY and CDR2 SVGAGI (reference sequence). With 6 bases removed from V and 0 bases from J, the gap between germline ends came to 17 bases. CDR3 bases: TGTGCCAGCAGCCTACAAGTGGAACTAGCTAACTATGGCTACACCTTC. Encoded protein: CASSLQVELANYGYTF.

This clone was recorded once. The chain combines TRBV25-1 with TRBJ2-7; 12 bases map to TRBD1. Germline V gives CDR1 MGHDK, CDR2 SYGVNS. This CDR3 contains 16 residues. With 3 bases clipped from V and 5 bases from J, the junction kept 8 bases outside the gene matches. The CDR3 nucleotides are TGTGCCAGCAGTGACGGAACCGGGACAGGGGGCAACGAGCAGTACTTC. This sequence encodes CASSDGTGTGGNEQYF.